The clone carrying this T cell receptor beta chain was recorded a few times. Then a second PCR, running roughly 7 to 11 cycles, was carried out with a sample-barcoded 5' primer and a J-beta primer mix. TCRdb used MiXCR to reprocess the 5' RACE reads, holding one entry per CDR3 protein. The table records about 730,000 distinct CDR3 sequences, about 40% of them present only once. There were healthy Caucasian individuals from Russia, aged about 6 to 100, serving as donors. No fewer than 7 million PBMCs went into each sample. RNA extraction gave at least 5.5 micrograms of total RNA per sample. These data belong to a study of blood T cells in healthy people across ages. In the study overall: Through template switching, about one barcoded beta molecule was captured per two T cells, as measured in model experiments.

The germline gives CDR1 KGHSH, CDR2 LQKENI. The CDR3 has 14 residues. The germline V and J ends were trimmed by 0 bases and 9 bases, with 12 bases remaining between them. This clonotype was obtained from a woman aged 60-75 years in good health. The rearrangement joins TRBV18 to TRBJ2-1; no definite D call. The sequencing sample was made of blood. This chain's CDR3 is CASSPPLSGGEQFF. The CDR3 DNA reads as TGTGCCAGCTCACCACCTCTATCGGGTGGTGAGCAGTTCTTC.